This T cell receptor (beta chain) was identified during a study of blood T cells in healthy people across ages. V was cut by 3 bases and J by 12 bases, with 12 bases left in between. This CDR3 is 12 amino acids long. The germline CDR1 and CDR2 sequences are SGHDN and FVKESK. The study recruited healthy Caucasian donors from Russia who were aged about 6 to 90. Using a J-beta primer mix together with a sample-barcoded 5' primer, a second PCR was run for about 6 to 12 cycles. Each cDNA was tagged by a template-switch adaptor containing 12 random nucleotides. A minimum of 2.5 million CDR3-containing paired-end reads was obtained for each sample. MiXCR, applied by TCRdb to the 5' RACE reads, yields one record per CDR3 protein. This table has roughly 730,000 distinct CDR3 sequences, roughly three fifths appearing once.

The clonotype comes from a man aged 40-49 years in good health. The material sequenced was blood. The rearrangement links TRBV14 to TRBJ2-1, with D possibly TRBD1 on 5 matching bases. CDR3 region: CASSQTVCGQFF. The CDR3, as DNA: TGTGCCAGCAGCCAGACAGTTTGTGGGCAGTTCTTC.